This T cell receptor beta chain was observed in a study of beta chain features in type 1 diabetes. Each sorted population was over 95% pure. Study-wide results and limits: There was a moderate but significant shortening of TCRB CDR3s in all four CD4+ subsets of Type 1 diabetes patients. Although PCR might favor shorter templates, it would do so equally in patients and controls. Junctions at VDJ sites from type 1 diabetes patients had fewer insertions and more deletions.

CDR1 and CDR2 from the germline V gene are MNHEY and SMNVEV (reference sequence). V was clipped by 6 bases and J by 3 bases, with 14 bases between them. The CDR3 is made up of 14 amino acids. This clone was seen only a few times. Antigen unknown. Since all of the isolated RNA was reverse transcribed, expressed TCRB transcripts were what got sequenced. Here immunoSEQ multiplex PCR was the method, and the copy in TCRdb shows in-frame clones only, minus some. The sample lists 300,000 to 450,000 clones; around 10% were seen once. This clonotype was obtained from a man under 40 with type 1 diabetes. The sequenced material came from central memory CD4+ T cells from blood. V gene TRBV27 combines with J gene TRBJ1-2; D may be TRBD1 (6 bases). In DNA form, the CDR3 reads TGTGCCAGCAGAAGCCGGGACAACCACTATGGCTACACCTTC. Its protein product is CASRSRDNHYGYTF.